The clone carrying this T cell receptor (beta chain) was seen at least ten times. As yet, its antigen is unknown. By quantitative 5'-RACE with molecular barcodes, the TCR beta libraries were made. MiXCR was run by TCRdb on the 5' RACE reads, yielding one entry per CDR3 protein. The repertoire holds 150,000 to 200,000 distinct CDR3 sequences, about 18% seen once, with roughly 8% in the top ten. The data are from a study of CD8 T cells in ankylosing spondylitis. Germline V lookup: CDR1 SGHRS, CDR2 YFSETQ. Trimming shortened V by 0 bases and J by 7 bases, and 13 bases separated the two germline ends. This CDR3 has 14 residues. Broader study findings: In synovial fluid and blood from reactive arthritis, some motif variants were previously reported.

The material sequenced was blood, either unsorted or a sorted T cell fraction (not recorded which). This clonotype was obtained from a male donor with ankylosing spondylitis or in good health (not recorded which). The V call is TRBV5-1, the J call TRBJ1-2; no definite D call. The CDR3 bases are TGCGCCAGCAGCTTGGACGGTGCGTTAGCTGGCTACACCTTC. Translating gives CASSLDGALAGYTF.